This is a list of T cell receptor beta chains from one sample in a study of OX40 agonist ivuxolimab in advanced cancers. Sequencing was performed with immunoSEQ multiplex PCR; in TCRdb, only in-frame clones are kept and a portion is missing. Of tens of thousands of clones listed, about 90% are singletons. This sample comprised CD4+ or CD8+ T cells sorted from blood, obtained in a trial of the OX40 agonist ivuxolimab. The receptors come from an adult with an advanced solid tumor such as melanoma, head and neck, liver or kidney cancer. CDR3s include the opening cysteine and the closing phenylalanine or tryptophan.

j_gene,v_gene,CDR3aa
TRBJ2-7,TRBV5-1,CASSWSGPYEQYF
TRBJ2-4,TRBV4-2,CASSPKDRESNIQYF
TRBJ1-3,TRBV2,CASRILYLGGNTIYF
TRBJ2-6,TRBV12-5,CASGGLPAGQSRANVLTF
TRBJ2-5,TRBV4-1,CASSHKPGQGFGETQYF
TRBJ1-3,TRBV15,CATSREGNTIYF
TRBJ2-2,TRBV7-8,CASSLRLLYSGRLAGELFF
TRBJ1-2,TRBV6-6,CASSYSIGAGDGYTF
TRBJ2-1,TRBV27,CASGSGGYNEQFF
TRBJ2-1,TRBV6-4,CASSELAAHEQFF
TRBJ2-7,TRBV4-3,CASSPGTGFYEQYF
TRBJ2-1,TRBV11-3,CASSSRQEGLDEQFF
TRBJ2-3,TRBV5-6,CASSLGTLSGTIDTQYF
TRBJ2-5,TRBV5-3,CARSNPPGLAATFQETQYF
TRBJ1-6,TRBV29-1,CSVEFGVGSPLHF
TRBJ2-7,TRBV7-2,CASSLSGSYEQYF
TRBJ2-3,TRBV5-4,CASSRIGQWNPHTQYF
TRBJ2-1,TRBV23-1,CASSQSPGLAGGPSFYNEQFF
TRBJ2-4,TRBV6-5,CASSSLGPAAKNIQYF
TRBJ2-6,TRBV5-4,CASSLKVRGGVDGANVLTF
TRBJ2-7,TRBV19,CASSPPGTYEQYF
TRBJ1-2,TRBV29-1,CSVAKDRGLQNYGYTF
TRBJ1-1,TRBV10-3,CAISESPPNTEAFF
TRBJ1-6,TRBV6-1,CASSEGETNSPLHF
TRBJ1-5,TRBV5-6,CASSLARSMRQPQHF
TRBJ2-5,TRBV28,CASSLGVGEQYF
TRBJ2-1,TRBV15,CATSRVPENEQFF
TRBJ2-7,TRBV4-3,CASSQEGGSGEQYF
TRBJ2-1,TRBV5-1,CASSLIDNEQFF
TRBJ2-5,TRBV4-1,CASSATSGSGQETQYF
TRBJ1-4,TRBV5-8,CASSLEGFDEKLFF
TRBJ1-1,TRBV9,CASSVKGRVGEVNTEAFF
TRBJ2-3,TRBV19,CASSIGVPDTDTQYF
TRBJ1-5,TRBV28,CASSITGGISFELIMTQHF
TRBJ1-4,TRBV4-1,CASSQGWGSNEKLFF
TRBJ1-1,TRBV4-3,CASSQIRRGTEAFF